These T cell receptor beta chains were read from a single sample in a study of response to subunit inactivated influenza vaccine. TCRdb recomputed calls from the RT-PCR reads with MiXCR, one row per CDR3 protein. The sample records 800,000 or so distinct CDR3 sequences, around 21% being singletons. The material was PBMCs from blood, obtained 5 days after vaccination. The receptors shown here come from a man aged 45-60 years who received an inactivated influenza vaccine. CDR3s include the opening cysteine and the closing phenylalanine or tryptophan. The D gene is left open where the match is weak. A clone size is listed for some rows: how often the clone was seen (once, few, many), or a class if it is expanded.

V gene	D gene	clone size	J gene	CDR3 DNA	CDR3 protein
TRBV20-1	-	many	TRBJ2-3	TGCAGTGCTAGAGATGGGGGAGATACGCAGTATTTT	CSARDGGDTQYF
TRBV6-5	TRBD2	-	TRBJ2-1	TGTGCCAGCAGTTACACTAGCGGGGGTCATATGCAGTTCTTC	CASSYTSGGHMQFF
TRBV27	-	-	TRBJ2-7	TGTGCCAGCAGTTTATTGGACAGCCTCTCCGAGCAGTACTTC	CASSLLDSLSEQYF
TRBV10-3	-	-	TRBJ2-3	TGTGCCATCAGTGAGTCCCTGGGGGGCACAGATACGCAGTATTTT	CAISESLGGTDTQYF
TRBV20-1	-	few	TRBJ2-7	TGCAGTGCTAGAGTAGTGGTTTCTTACGAGCAGTACTTC	CSARVVVSYEQYF
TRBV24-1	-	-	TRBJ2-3	TGTGCCACCAGTGATCTGGACAGTACTAATACGCAGTATTTT	CATSDLDSTNTQYF
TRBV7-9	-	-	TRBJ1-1	TGTGCCAGCAGCTTATTGGGCACTGGGGACACTGAAGCTTTCTTT	CASSLLGTGDTEAFF
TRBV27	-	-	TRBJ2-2	TGTGCCAGCAGTTTAAGGGCGGGGAGAACCACCGGGGAGCTGTTTTTT	CASSLRAGRTTGELFF
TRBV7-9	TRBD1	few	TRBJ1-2	TGTGCCAGCAGCTCCGGACAGGGGGAAAGTAACTATGGCTACACCTTC	CASSSGQGESNYGYTF
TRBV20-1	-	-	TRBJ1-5	TGCAGTGCTAAGGTTCCCGTTAGCAATCAGCCCCAGCATTTT	CSAKVPVSNQPQHF
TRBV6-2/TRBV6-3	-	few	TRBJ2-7	TGTGCCAGCACCTGGAGAAACGAGCAGTACTTC	CASTWRNEQYF
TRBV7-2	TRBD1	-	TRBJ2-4	TGTGCCAGCTCGACAGGGGCCAAAAACATTCAGTACTTC	CASSTGAKNIQYF
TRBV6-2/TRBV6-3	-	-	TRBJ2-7	TGTGCCAGCAGTTACAGCCAGGGGAATTCCTACGAGCAGTACTTC	CASSYSQGNSYEQYF
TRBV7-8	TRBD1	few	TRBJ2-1	TGTGCCAGCAGCCTTCACGACAGGGACAATGAGCAGTTCTTC	CASSLHDRDNEQFF
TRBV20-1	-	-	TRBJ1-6	TGCAGTGCTCGAGACGGATTCAATTCACCCCTCCACTTT	CSARDGFNSPLHF
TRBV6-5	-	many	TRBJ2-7	TGTGCCAGCAGTTACTTCGGGACACCCAATCGCGAGCAGTACTTC	CASSYFGTPNREQYF
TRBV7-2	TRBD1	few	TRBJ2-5	TGTGCCAGCAGCTATAGGGGGCGGACAGGGAGTGAGACCCAGTACTTC	CASSYRGRTGSETQYF
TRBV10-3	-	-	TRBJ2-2	TGTGCCATCAGCGGGGCTAACACCGGGGAGCTGTTTTTT	CAISGANTGELFF
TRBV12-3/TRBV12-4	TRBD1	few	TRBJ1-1	TGTGCCAGCAGTTTAGAGGGACAGGTGGGCACTGAAGCTTTCTTT	CASSLEGQVGTEAFF
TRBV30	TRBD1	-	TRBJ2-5	TGTGCCTGGGATCGGACAGGGGTGTCAGAGACCCAGTACTTC	CAWDRTGVSETQYF
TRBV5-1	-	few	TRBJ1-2	TGCGCCAGCAGCTTCCCGGGCGCTACAAGGGCCGCTAACTATGGCTACACCTTC	CASSFPGATRAANYGYTF
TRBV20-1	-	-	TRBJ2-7	TGCAGTGCCACCCGGGACGCCACCTACGAGCAGTACTTC	CSATRDATYEQYF
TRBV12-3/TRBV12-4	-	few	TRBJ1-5	TGTGCCAGCAGGAGGACTGATAATCAGCCCCAGCATTTT	CASRRTDNQPQHF
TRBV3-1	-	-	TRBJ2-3	TGTGCCAGCAGCCAAGGTGAAGGCGGGACGCAGTATTTT	CASSQGEGGTQYF
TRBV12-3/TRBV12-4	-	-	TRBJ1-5	TGTGCCAGCAGTTTAGCGGGGGAGGATCAGCCCCAGCATTTT	CASSLAGEDQPQHF
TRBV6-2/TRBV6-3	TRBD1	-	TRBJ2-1	TGTGCCAGCAGCTGGGACAGGGGGCTCGGCAATGAGCAGTTCTTC	CASSWDRGLGNEQFF
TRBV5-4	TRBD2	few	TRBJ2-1	TGTGCCAGCAGTCCCGGGGAGGGGATCTCCTACAATGAGCAGTTCTTC	CASSPGEGISYNEQFF
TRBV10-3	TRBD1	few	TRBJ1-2	TGTGCCACAATACAGGGGGCTGGCTATGGCTACACCTTC	CATIQGAGYGYTF
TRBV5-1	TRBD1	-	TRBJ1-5	TGCGCCAGCAGCTTGGATGGACAGGGGATGCAGCCCCAGCATTTT	CASSLDGQGMQPQHF
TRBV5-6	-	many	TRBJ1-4	TGTGCCAGCAGAGACCGGACAGCGGAGGGTGAAAAACTGTTTTTT	CASRDRTAEGEKLFF
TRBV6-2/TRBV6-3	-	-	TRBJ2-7	TGTGCCAGCAGAAGGAAGGGGAATTCCTACGAGCAGTACTTC	CASRRKGNSYEQYF
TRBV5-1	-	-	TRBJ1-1	TGCGCCAGCAGCTTGGTACGGGAAACTGAAGCTTTCTTT	CASSLVRETEAFF
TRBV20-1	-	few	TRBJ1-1	TGCAGTGCTGCCGGGGGGGGCGCCTGGAACACTGAAGCTTTCTTT	CSAAGGGAWNTEAFF
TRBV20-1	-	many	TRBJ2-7	TGCAGTGCTAGAGATGGTGGAACATACGAGCAGTACTTC	CSARDGGTYEQYF
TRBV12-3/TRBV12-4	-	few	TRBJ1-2	TGTGCCAGCGGATCTGGCTATGGCTACACCTTC	CASGSGYGYTF
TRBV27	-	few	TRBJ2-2	TGTGCCAGCAGTTTACTCACTTCTCGAACCGGGGAGCTGTTTTTT	CASSLLTSRTGELFF
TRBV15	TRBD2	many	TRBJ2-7	TGTGCCACCAGCAGAGCACCCAGCGGGGCCTCCTACGAGCAGTACTTC	CATSRAPSGASYEQYF
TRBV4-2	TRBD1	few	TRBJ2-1	TGTGCCAGCAGCCAGGCACGACAGGGTTACTACAATGAGCAGTTCTTC	CASSQARQGYYNEQFF
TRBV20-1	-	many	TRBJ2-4	TGCAGTTTCACGACCGTGCCCAAAAACATTCAGTACTTC	CSFTTVPKNIQYF
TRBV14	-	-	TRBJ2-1	TGTGCCAGCAGCACTACAGGGATTTACAATGAGCAGTTCTTC	CASSTTGIYNEQFF
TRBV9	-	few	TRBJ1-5	TGTGCCAGCAGCCCAGGTGAAGGGAGCAATCAGCCCCAGCATTTT	CASSPGEGSNQPQHF
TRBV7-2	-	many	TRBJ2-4	TGTGCCAGCAGCTGGTCGGAAAACATTCAGTACTTC	CASSWSENIQYF
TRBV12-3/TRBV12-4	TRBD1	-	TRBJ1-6	TGTGCCAGCAGGCCCGGGACAGTTAATTCACCCCTCCACTTT	CASRPGTVNSPLHF